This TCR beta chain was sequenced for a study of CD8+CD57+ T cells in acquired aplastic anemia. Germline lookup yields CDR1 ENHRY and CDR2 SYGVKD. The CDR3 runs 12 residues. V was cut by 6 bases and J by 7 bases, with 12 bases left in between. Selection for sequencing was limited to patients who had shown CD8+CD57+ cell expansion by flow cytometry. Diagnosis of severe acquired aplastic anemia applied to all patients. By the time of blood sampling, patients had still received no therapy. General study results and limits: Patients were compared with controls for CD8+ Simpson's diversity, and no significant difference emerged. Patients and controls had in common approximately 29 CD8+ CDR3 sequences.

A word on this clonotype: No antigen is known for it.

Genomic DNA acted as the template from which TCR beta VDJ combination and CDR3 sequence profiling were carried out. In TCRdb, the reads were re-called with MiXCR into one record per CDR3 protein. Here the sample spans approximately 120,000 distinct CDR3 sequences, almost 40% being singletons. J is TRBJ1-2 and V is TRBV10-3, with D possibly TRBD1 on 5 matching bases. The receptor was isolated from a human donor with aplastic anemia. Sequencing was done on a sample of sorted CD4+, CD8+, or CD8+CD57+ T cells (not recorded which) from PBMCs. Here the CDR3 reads CAISGTRGGYTF. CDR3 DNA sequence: TGTGCCATCAGCGGGACCCGGGGTGGCTACACCTTC.